This T cell receptor (beta chain) was recovered during a study of CD8+ T cells in alopecia areata. On this clone: Its specificity is not known.

Researchers picked out CD4+ and CD8+ T cells from PBMCs by sorting. Study-level findings and limits: Clonality exceeded that of normal scalp in lesional scalp, most notably in alopecia totalis/universalis. Mouse data revealed clearer TCR sharing than patient data did, a gap possibly tied to HLA.

The sequencing template was cDNA reverse transcribed from extracted RNA. Sequenced by immunoSEQ multiplex PCR; TCRdb stores in-frame clones only, minus some. The sample comprises about 150,000 clones, approximately 65% of which are singletons, and 35% to 40% rests with the top ten. The sample comprised CD8+ T cells sorted from blood. This sequence was found in a human donor in good health.

CDR3 loop: CASSSGPRDTEAFF. The DNA for the CDR3 is TGCGCCAGCAGCTCGGGTCCTCGAGACACTGAAGCTTTCTTT. The J gene is TRBJ1-1, the V gene TRBV5-1; D remains ambiguous. There are 14 residues in the CDR3. Trimming pared 3 bases from V and 3 bases from J, leaving 12 bases between. CDR1 SGHRS and CDR2 YFSETQ come from the germline V gene.